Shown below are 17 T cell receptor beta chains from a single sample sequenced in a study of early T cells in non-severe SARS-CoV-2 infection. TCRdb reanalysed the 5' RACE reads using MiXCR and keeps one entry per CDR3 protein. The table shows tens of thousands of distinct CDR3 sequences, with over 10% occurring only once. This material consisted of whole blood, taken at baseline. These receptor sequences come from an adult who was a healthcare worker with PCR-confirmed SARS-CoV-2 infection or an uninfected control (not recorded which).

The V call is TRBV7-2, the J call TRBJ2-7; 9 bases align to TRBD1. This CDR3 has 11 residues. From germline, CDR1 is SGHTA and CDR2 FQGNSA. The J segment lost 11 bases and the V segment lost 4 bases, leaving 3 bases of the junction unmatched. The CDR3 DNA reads TGTGCCAGCAGCTCCCGGGACAGGGAGTACTTC. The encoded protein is CASSSRDREYF.

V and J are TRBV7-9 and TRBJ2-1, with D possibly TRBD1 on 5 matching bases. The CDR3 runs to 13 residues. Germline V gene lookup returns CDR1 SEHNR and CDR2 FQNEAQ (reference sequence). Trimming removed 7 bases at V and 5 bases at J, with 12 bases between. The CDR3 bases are TGTGCCAGCAACGATCCGACAGACAATGAGCAGTTCTTC. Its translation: CASNDPTDNEQFF.

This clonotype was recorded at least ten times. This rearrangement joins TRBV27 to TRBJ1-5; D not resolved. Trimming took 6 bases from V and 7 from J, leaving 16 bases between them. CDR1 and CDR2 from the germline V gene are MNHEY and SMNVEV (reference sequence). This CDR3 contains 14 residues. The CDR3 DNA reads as TGTGCCAGCAGCGCAGGAGCAGAGAACCAGCCCCAGCATTTT. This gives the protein CASSAGAENQPQHF.

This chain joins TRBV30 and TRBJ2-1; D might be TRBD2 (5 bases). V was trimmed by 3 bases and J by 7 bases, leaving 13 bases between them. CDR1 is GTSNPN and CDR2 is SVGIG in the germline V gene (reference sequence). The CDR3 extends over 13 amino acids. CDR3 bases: TGTGCCTGGAGGTCCGAAAGGAGGAATGAGCAGTTCTTC. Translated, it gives CAWRSERRNEQFF.

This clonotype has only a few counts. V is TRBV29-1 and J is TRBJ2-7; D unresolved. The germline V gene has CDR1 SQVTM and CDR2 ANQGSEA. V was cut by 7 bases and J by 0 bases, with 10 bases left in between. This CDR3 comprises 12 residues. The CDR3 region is CSASMNSYEQYF. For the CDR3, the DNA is TGCAGCGCATCTATGAACTCCTACGAGCAGTACTTC.

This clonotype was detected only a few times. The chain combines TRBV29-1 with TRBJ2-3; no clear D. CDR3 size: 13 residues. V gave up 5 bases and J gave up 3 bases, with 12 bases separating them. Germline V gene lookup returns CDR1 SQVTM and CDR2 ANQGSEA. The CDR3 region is CSVSPVRTDTQYF. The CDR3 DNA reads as TGCAGCGTTTCGCCAGTTCGTACAGATACGCAGTATTTT.

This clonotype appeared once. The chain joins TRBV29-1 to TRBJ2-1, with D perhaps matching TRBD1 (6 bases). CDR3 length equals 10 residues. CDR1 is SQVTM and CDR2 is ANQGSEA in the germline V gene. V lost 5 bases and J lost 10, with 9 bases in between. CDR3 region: CSVRTEEQFF. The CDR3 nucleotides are TGCAGCGTTCGGACAGAAGAGCAGTTCTTC.

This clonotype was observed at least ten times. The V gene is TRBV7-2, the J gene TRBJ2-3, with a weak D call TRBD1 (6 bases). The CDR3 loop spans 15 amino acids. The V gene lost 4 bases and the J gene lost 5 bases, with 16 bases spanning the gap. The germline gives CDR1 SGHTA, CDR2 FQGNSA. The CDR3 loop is CASSSKGGFVDTQYF. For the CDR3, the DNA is TGTGCCAGCAGCTCAAAAGGGGGTTTTGTAGATACGCAGTATTTT.

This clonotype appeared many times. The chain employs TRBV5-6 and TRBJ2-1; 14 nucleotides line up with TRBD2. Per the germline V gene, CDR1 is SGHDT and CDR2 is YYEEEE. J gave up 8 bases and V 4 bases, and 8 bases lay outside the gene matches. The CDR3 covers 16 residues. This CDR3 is CASSGGTSGGPYEQFF. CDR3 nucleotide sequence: TGTGCCAGCAGCGGCGGGACTAGCGGGGGTCCCTATGAGCAGTTCTTC.

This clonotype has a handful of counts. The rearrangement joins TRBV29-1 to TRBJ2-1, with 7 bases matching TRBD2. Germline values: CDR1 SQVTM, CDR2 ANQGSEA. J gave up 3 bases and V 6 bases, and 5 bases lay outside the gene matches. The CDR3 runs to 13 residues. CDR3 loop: CSVGGVVYNEQFF. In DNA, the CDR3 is TGCAGCGTGGGGGGGGTCGTCTACAATGAGCAGTTCTTC.

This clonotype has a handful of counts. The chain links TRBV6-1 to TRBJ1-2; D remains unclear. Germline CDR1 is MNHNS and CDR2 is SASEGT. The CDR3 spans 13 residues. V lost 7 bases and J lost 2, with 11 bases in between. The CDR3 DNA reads TGTGCCAGCACTTTCGACGGCAACTATGGCTACACCTTC. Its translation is CASTFDGNYGYTF.

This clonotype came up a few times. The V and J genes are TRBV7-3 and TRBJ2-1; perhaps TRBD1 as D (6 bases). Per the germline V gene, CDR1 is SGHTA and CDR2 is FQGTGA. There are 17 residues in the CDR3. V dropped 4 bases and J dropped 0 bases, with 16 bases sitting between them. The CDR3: CASSSTGSQSSYNEQFF. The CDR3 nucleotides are TGTGCCAGCAGCTCTACAGGGTCCCAGAGCTCCTACAATGAGCAGTTCTTC.

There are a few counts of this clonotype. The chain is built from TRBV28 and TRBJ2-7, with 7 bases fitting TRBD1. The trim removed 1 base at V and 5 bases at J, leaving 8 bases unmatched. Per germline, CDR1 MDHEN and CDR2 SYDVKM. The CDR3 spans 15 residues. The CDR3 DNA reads TGTGCCAGCAGTTTATCCCGACAGGGCCCTGACGAGCAGTACTTC. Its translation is CASSLSRQGPDEQYF.

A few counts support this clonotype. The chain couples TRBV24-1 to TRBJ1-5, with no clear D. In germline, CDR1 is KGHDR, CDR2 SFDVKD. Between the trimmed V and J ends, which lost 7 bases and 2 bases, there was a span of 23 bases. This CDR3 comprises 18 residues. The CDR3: CATRHLVRFSQCNQPQHF. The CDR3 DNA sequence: TGTGCCACCAGGCATCTAGTCCGGTTTTCGCAATGCAATCAGCCCCAGCATTTT.

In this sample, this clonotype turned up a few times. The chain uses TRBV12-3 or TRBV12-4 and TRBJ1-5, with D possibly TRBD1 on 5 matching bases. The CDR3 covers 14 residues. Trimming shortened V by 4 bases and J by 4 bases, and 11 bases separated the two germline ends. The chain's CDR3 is CASSSGRTNQPQHF. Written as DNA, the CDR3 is TGTGCCAGCAGTTCCGGACGGACAAATCAGCCCCAGCATTTT.

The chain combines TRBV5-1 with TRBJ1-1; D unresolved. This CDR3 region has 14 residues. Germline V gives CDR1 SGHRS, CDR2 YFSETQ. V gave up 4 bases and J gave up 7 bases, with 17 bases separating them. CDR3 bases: TGCGCCAGCAGCGTGGAGGCAGGTAGGAATGAAGCTTTCTTT. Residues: CASSVEAGRNEAFF.

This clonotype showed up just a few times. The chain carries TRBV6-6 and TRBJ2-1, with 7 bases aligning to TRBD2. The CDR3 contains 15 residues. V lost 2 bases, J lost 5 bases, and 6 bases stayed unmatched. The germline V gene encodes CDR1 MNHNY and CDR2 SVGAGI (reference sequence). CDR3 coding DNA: TGTGCCAGCAGTTACGGGGGAGGGGTTAACAATGAGCAGTTCTTC. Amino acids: CASSYGGGVNNEQFF.